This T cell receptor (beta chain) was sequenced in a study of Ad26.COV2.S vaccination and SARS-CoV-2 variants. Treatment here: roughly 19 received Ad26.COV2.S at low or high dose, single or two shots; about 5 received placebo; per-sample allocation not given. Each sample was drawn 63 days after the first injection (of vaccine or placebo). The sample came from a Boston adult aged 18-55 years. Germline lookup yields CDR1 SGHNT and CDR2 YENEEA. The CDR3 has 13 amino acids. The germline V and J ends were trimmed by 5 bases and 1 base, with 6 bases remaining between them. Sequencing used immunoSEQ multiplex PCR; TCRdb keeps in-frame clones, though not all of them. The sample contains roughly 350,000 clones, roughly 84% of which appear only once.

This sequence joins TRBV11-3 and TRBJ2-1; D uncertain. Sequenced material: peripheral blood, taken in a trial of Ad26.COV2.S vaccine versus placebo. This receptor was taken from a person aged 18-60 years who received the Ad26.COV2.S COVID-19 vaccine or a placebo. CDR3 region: CASSLTSYNEQFF. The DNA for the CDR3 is TGTGCCAGCAGCCTCACTTCCTACAATGAGCAGTTCTTC.